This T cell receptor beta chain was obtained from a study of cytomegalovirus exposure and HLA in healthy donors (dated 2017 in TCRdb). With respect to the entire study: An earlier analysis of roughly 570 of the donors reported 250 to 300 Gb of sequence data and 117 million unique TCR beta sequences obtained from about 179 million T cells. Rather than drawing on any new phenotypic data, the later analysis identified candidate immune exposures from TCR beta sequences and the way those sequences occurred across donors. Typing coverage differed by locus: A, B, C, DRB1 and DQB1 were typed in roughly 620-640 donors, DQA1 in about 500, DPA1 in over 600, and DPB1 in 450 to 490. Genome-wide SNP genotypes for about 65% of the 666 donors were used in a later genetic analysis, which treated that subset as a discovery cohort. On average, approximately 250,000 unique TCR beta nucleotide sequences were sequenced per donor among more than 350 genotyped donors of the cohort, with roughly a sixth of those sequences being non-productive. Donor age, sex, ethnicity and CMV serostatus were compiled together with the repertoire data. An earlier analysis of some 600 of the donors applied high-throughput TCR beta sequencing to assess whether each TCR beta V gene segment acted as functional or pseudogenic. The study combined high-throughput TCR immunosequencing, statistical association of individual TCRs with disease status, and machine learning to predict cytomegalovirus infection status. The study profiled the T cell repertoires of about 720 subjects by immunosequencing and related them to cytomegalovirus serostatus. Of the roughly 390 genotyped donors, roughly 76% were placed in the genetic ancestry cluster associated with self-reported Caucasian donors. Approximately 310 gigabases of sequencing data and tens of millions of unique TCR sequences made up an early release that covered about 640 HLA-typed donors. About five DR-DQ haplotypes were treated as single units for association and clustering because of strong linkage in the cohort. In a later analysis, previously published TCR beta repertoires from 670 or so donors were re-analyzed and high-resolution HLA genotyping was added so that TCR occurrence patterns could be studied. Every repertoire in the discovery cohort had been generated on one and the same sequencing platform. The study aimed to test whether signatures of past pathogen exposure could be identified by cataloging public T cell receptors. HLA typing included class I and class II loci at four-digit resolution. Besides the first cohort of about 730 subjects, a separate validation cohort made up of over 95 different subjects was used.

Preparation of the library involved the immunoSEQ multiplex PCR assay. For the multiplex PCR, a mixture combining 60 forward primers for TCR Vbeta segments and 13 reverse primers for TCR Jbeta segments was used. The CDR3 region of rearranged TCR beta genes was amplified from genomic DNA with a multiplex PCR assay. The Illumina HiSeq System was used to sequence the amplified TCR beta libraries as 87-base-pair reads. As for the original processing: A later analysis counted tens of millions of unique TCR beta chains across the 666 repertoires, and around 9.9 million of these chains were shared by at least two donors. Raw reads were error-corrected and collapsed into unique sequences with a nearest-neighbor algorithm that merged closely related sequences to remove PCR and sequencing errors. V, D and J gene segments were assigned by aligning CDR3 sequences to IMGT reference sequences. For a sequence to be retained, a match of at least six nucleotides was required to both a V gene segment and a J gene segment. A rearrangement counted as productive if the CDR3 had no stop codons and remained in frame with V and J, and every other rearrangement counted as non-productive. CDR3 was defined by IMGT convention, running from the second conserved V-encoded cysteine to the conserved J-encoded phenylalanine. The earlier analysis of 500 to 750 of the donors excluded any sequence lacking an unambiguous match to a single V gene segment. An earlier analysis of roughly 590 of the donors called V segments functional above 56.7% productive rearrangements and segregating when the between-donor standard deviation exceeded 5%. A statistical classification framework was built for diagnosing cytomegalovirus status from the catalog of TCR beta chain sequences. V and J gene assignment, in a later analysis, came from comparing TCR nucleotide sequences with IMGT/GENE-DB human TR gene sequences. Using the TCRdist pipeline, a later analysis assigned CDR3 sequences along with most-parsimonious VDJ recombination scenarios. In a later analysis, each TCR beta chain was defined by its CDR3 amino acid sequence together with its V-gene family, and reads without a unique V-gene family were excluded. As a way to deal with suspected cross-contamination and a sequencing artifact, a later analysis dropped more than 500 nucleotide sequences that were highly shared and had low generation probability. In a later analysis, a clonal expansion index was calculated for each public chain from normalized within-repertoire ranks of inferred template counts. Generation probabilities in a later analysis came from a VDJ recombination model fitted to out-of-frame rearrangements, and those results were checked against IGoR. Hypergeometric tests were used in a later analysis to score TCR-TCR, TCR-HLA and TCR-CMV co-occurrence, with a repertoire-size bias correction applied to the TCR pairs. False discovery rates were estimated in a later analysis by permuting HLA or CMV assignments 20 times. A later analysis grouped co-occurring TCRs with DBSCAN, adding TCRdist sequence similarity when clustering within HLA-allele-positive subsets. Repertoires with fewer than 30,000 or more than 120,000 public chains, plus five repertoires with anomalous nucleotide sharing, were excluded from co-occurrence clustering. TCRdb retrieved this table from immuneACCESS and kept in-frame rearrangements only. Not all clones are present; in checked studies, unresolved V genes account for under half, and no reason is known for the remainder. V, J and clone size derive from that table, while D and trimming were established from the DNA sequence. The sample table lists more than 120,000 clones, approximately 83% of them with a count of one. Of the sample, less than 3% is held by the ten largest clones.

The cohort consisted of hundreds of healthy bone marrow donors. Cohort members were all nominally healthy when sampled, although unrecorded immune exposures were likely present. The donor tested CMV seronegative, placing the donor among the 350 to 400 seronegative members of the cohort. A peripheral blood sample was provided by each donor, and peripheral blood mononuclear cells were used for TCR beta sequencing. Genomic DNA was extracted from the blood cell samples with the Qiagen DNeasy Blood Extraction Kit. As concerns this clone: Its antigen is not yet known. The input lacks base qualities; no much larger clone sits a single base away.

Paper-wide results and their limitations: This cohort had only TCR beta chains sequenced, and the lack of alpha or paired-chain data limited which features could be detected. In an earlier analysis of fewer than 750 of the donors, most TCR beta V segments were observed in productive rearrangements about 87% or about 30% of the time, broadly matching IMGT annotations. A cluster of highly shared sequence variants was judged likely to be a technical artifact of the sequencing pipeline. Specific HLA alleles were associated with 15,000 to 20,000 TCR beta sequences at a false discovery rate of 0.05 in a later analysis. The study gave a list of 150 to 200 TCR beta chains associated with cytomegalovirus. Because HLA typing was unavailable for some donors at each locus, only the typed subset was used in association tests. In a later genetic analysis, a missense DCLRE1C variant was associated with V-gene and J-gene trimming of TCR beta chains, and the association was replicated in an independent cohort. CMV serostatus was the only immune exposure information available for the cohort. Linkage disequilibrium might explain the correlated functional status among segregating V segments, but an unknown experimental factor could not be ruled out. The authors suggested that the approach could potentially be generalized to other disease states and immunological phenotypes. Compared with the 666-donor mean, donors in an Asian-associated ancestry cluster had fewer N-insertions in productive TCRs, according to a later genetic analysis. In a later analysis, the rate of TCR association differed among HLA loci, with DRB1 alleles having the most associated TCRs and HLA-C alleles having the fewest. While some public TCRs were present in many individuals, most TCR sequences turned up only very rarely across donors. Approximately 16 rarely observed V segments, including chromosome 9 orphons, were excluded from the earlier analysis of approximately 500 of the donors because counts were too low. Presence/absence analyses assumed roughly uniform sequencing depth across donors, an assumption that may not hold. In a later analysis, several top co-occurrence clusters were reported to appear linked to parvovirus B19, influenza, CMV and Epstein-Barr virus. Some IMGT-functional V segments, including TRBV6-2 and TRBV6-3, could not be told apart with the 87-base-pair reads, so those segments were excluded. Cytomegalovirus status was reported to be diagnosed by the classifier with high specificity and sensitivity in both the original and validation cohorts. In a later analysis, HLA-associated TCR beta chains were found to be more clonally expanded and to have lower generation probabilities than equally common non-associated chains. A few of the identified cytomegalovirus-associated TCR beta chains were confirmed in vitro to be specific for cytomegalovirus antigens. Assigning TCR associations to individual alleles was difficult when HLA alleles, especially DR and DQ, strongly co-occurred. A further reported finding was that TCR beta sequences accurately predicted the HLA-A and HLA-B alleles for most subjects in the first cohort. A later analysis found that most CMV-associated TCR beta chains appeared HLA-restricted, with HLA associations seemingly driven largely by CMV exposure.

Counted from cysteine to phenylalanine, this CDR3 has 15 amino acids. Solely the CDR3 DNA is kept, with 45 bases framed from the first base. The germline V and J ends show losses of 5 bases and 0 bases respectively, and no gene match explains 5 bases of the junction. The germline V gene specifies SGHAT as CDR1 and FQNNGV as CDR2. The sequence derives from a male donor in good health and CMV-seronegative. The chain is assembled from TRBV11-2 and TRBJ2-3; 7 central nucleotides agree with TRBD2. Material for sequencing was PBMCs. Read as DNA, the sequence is TGTGCCAGCAGCGTACTAGCGTCTAGCACAGATACGCAGTATTTT. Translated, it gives CASSVLASSTDTQYF. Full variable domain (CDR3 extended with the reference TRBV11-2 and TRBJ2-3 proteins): EAGVAQSPRYKIIEKRQSVAFWCNPISGHATLYWYQQILGQGPKLLIQFQNNGVVDDSQLPKDRFSAERLKGVDSTLKIQPAKLEDSAVYLCASSVLASSTDTQYFGPGTRLTVL.